Described below is a single TCR beta chain sequence and its context. The data stem from a study of technical replicates of blood from a handful of donors. Clones were sequenced by immunoSEQ multiplex PCR, and TCRdb holds only the in-frame ones, with some missing. There are some 70,000 clones in the sample; about 90% occur only once, and about 0.4% lies in the top ten. V lost 1 base, J lost 2 bases, and 5 bases stayed unmatched. This CDR3 has 16 amino acids. CDR1 is SEHNR and CDR2 is FQNEAQ in the germline V gene (reference sequence). The sample was T cells isolated from PBMCs. The chain uses TRBV7-9 and TRBJ2-1; 7 bases map to TRBD1. This receptor was identified in a human donor in good health. CDR3 sequence reads: CASSLGYRGPYNEQFF. CDR3 nucleotide sequence: TGTGCCAGCAGCTTAGGTTACAGGGGCCCCTACAATGAGCAGTTCTTC.